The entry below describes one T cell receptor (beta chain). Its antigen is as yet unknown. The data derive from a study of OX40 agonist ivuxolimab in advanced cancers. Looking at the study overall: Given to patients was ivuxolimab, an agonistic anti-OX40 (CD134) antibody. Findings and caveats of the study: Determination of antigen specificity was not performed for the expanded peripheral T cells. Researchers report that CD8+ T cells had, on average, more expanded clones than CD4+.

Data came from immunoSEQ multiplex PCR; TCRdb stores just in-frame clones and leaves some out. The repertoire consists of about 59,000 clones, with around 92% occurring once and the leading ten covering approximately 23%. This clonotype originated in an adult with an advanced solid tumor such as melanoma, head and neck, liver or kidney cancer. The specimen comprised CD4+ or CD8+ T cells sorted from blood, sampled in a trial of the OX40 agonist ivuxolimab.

For the CDR3, the DNA is TGTGCCAGCAGGCACAGCCTCAATGAGCAGTTCTTC. Its protein product is CASRHSLNEQFF. The V and J genes are TRBV6-6 and TRBJ2-1; no clear D. V was cut by 6 bases and J by 6 bases, with 9 bases left in between. Per the germline V gene, CDR1 is MNHNY and CDR2 is SVGAGI (reference sequence). The CDR3 is 12 amino acids.